Shown below are 29 T cell receptor beta chains from a single sample sequenced in a study of identical twins. One entry per CDR3 protein results from TCRdb running MiXCR on the 5' RACE reads. The sample carries under 500,000 distinct CDR3 sequences, approximately 15% recorded once. The same data also contributed to another study, on yellow fever vaccine responses in identical twins.

Sequenced material: CD4+ T cells sorted from blood. Receptors originate from a woman aged 18-30 years in good health.

This chain uses TRBV15 with TRBJ1-6, with a weak D call TRBD1 (6 bases). Trimming removed 1 base at V and 7 bases at J, with 11 bases between. Germline lookup yields CDR1 LNHNV and CDR2 YYDKDF (reference sequence). The CDR3 runs to 15 residues. In DNA, the CDR3 is TGTGCCACCAGCAGAGGGGGGGCACGGAATTCACCCCTCCACTTT. This gives the protein CATSRGGARNSPLHF.

This clonotype was counted ten times or more. The rearrangement links TRBV7-6 to TRBJ2-7; D possibly corresponds to TRBD1 (6 bases). CDR3 length: 12 residues. Germline V gives CDR1 SGHVS, CDR2 FNYEAQ. V lost 5 bases and J lost 7, with 12 bases in between. CDR3 DNA sequence: TGTGCCAGCAGCATGTTTGACAGGGAGCAGTACTTC. Translated, it gives CASSMFDREQYF.

In its sample, this clonotype was seen many times. The chain carries TRBV20-1 and TRBJ1-6, with unresolved D. V was clipped by 0 bases and J by 7 bases, with 13 bases between them. Germline V lookup: CDR1 DFQATT, CDR2 SNEGSKA (reference sequence). The CDR3 has 15 residues. CDR3 DNA: TGCAGTGCTAGAGATCCGGCACGGAGAAATTCACCCCTCCACTTT. This codes for CSARDPARRNSPLHF.

This clonotype was counted a single time. J is TRBJ2-3 and V is TRBV4-1, with 9 positions matching TRBD2. V gave up 0 bases and J gave up 0 bases; unmatched junction bases: 4. Germline CDR1 reads MGHRA; CDR2 reads YSYEKL. The CDR3 has 17 residues. This chain's CDR3 is CASSQDRRGGSTDTQYF. In DNA form, the CDR3 reads TGCGCCAGCAGCCAAGATCGGCGGGGGGGGAGCACAGATACGCAGTATTTT.

This clonotype came up many times. The rearrangement uses TRBV12-3 or TRBV12-4 and TRBJ1-1; tentative D call: TRBD1 (5 bases). Deletions cut 7 bases from V and 4 bases from J, with 16 bases between. This CDR3 region has 14 residues. Here the CDR3 reads CASNPGRAGTEAFF. The CDR3 DNA sequence: TGTGCCAGCAACCCGGGCAGGGCAGGCACTGAAGCTTTCTTT.

In DNA form, the CDR3 reads TGTGCCAGCAGACCCCTCCAGGGCTCCGATACGCAGTATTTT. Protein: CASRPLQGSDTQYF. This chain connects TRBV2 to TRBJ2-3; weak D call: TRBD1 (5 bases). Germline lookup yields CDR1 SNHLY and CDR2 FYNNEI. V lost 6 bases to trimming and J lost 6 bases, with 16 bases between them. The CDR3 extends over 14 amino acids. Variable domain in full (rest from reference TRBV2 and TRBJ2-3): EPEVTQTPSHQVTQMGQEVILRCVPISNHLYFYWYRQILGQKVEFLVSFYNNEISEKSEIFDDQFSVERPDGSNFTLKIRSTKLEDSAMYFCASRPLQGSDTQYFGPGTRLTVL.

This clonotype was found many times. The chain links TRBV20-1 to TRBJ2-1, with 14 bases fitting TRBD2. V lost 7 bases to trimming and J lost 0 bases; unmatched junction nucleotides: 5. In germline, CDR1 is DFQATT, CDR2 SNEGSKA (reference sequence). The CDR3 spans 16 residues. The CDR3 nucleotides are TGCAGTGTCGGACTAGCGGGAGGCCGCTCCTACAATGAGCAGTTCTTC. The encoded protein is CSVGLAGGRSYNEQFF.

This clonotype has a handful of counts. V usage is TRBV12-3 or TRBV12-4 and J usage is TRBJ2-2; the match to TRBD1 covers 8 bases. The CDR3 sequence is 15 residues long. V trimming: 7 bases; J trimming: 0 bases; junction bases outside the gene matches: 4. The DNA for the CDR3 is TGTGCCAGCACTACGGACAGGGCGAACACCGGGGAGCTGTTTTTT. Translating it yields CASTTDRANTGELFF.

This sequence joins TRBV20-1 and TRBJ2-4; weak D call: TRBD1 (5 bases). This CDR3 contains 16 residues. The V and J ends lost 0 bases and 0 bases respectively, with 12 bases between them. Germline CDR1 is DFQATT and CDR2 is SNEGSKA (reference sequence). CDR3 sequence: CSARDNIRVAKNIQYF. CDR3 sequence (DNA): TGCAGTGCTAGAGATAATATCAGGGTAGCCAAAAACATTCAGTACTTC.

This clonotype was found a few times. The chain uses TRBV7-9 and TRBJ2-7; D could derive from TRBD1 or TRBD2 (5 bases each). CDR3 length: 16 amino acids. CDR1 SEHNR and CDR2 FQNEAQ come from the germline V gene (reference sequence). V shed 3 bases and J shed 0 bases, with 15 bases lying between them. CDR3 sequence (DNA): TGTGCCAGCAGCTTTGACCTAGGGGACCTCTCCTACGAGCAGTACTTC. Translated: CASSFDLGDLSYEQYF.

The V gene is TRBV28, the J gene TRBJ2-1; possible D gene TRBD2, 6 bases. There are 15 residues in the CDR3. V lost 3 bases and J 4 bases, leaving 13 bases between the germline ends. Germline-derived CDR1 and CDR2 are MDHEN and SYDVKM. As DNA, the CDR3 is TGTGCCAGCAGTTTTCCGGGACTCCCGTACAATGAGCAGTTCTTC. Translation: CASSFPGLPYNEQFF.

The chain links TRBV7-2 to TRBJ2-1, with 7 bases fitting TRBD1. The germline CDR1 and CDR2 sequences are SGHTA and FQGNSA. This CDR3 spans 16 amino acids. With V trimmed by 5 bases and J by 4 bases, 11 bases remained unmatched. In DNA form, the CDR3 reads TGTGCCAGCAGCATCGGCAGAACAGGGGCTTACAATGAGCAGTTCTTC. This gives the protein CASSIGRTGAYNEQFF.

The chain joins TRBV9 to TRBJ2-2; D gene ambiguous. V dropped 0 bases and J dropped 4 bases, with 4 bases sitting between them. From germline, CDR1 is SGDLS and CDR2 YYNGEE. The CDR3 sequence is 13 residues long. CDR3 nucleotide sequence: TGTGCCAGCAGCGTAGAACTCACCGGGGAGCTGTTTTTT. Protein sequence: CASSVELTGELFF.

This clonotype occurred a few times. The rearrangement uses TRBV5-1 and TRBJ1-1; D is unresolved. The length of the CDR3 is 15 residues. Per the germline V gene, CDR1 is SGHRS and CDR2 is YFSETQ. V was pared by 1 base and J by 5 bases, with 15 bases between. For the CDR3, the DNA is TGCGCCAGCAGCTTGTTGTCAGGTCGAGATACTGAAGCTTTCTTT. Its translation is CASSLLSGRDTEAFF.

The chain couples TRBV13 to TRBJ2-7, with 16 bases identical to TRBD2. The CDR3 is 18 residues long. CDR1 and CDR2 from the germline V gene are PRHDT and FYEKMQ (reference sequence). V was pared by 5 bases and J by 5 bases, with 12 bases of the junction left unmatched. Here the CDR3 reads CASSRGLAGGPLSNEQYF. The CDR3 DNA is TGTGCCAGCAGCAGGGGACTAGCGGGAGGGCCGCTGTCTAACGAGCAGTACTTC.

This clonotype came up a few times. DNA for the CDR3: TGTGCCAGCCGATCCGACTCTGGGGCCAACGTCCTGACTTTC. Protein product: CASRSDSGANVLTF. This chain links TRBV2 with TRBJ2-6, with D unclear. The germline V gene has CDR1 SNHLY and CDR2 FYNNEI. Between the trimmed V and J ends, which lost 8 bases and 0 bases, there was a span of 8 bases. The CDR3 is made up of 14 amino acids.

The V gene is TRBV5-6, the J gene TRBJ1-1, with 8 nucleotides matching TRBD1. V trimming: 4 bases; J trimming: 4 bases; junction bases outside the gene matches: 9. Germline V gene sequence: CDR1 SGHDT, CDR2 YYEEEE. The CDR3 is made up of 15 amino acids. CDR3 DNA: TGTGCCAGCAGCCGACAGGGGCTGTCGGGCACTGAAGCTTTCTTT. Its translation: CASSRQGLSGTEAFF.

This clonotype has just a few counts. This chain connects TRBV7-3 to TRBJ1-6; D uncertain. This CDR3 contains 15 residues. Looked up from germline, CDR1 is SGHTA and CDR2 is FQGTGA. Trimming took 1 base from V and 3 from J, leaving 7 bases between them. The CDR3: CASSLIGDYNSPLHF. The CDR3 DNA reads as TGTGCCAGCAGCTTAATTGGGGACTATAATTCACCCCTCCACTTT.

This clonotype was counted only a few times. This rearrangement joins TRBV29-1 to TRBJ2-5; weak D call: TRBD1 (5 bases). In germline, CDR1 is SQVTM, CDR2 ANQGSEA. Trimming shortened V by 5 bases and J by 5 bases, and 15 bases separated the two germline ends. The CDR3 totals 13 residues. In nucleotides, the CDR3 is TGCAGCGTTTTCACCAGGGTGAGGGAGACCCAGTACTTC. Protein sequence: CSVFTRVRETQYF.

The rearrangement links TRBV10-3 to TRBJ2-5; D is possibly TRBD2 (6 bases). The germline CDR1 and CDR2 sequences are ENHRY and SYGVKD. V was shortened by 9 bases and J by 0 bases, with 8 bases between the two germline ends. The CDR3 runs 12 residues. This CDR3 reads CAIRGYQETQYF. In DNA form, the CDR3 reads TGTGCCATACGGGGGTACCAAGAGACCCAGTACTTC.

This clonotype came up a few times. The chain employs TRBV15 and TRBJ2-4; TRBD2 might be the D (6 bases). Between the trimmed V and J ends, which lost 0 bases and 3 bases, there was a span of 15 bases. The CDR3 is made up of 17 amino acids. CDR1 is LNHNV and CDR2 is YYDKDF in the germline V gene (reference sequence). CDR3 nucleotides: TGTGCCACCAGCAGAGATGGGGGGTATCGCGTCAAAAACATTCAGTACTTC. Amino acids: CATSRDGGYRVKNIQYF.

This chain uses TRBV28 with TRBJ2-7; tentative D call: TRBD2 (5 bases). This CDR3 region has 16 residues. Trimming removed 2 bases from V and 3 bases from J, with 17 bases in between. In germline, CDR1 is MDHEN, CDR2 SYDVKM. In nucleotides, the CDR3 is TGTGCCAGCAGTTTAAGCGGTCAGGCTCCCCGCTACGAGCAGTACTTC. This sequence encodes CASSLSGQAPRYEQYF.

This clonotype occurred a few times. V is TRBV25-1 and J is TRBJ2-2; D unclear. Germline V gene sequence: CDR1 MGHDK, CDR2 SYGVNS. This CDR3 is built from 13 residues. The V end lost 4 bases, the J end lost 7 bases, and 10 bases lay between the germline ends. The DNA of the CDR3 is TGTGCCAGCAGTGGCCAGGTTGGCGGGGAGCTGTTTTTT. Translated, it gives CASSGQVGGELFF. Supplemented by reference TRBV25-1 and TRBJ2-2, the full variable domain reads EADIYQTPRYLVIGTGKKITLECSQTMGHDKMYWYQQDPGMELHLIHYSYGVNSTEKGDLSSESTVSRIRTEHFPLTLESARPSHTSQYLCASSGQVGGELFFGEGSRLTVL.

This clonotype occurred a few times. The J gene is TRBJ2-3, the V gene TRBV30, with D uncertain. Between the trimmed V and J ends, which lost 2 bases and 2 bases, there was a span of 8 bases. The CDR3 is 13 amino acids. Germline V gives CDR1 GTSNPN, CDR2 SVGIG (reference sequence). The CDR3 protein is CAWSSSLTDTQYF. The DNA of the CDR3 is TGTGCCTGGAGTAGCAGCCTCACAGATACGCAGTATTTT.

This clonotype showed up just a few times. The genes are TRBV7-2 and TRBJ2-5; no clear D gene. Germline CDR1 is SGHTA and CDR2 is FQGNSA. The V and J ends lost 2 bases and 1 base respectively, with 11 bases between them. CDR3 length equals 15 residues. CDR3 in DNA: TGTGCCAGCAGCTTAATGGTTCAAGTCCAAGAGACCCAGTACTTC. It is translated as CASSLMVQVQETQYF. Full variable domain (missing parts from reference TRBV7-2 and TRBJ2-5): GAGVSQSPSNKVTEKGKDVELRCDPISGHTALYWYRQSLGQGLEFLIYFQGNSAPDKSGLPSDRFSAERTGGSVSTLTIQRTQQEDSAVYLCASSLMVQVQETQYFGPGTRLLVL.

The rearrangement uses TRBV28 and TRBJ2-7; 13 bases are a match to TRBD2. With 3 bases clipped from V and 6 bases from J, the junction kept 8 bases outside the gene matches. This CDR3 has 16 amino acids. The germline CDR1 and CDR2 sequences are MDHEN and SYDVKM. The CDR3 nucleotides are TGTGCCAGCAGTTTGCCACGACTAGCGGGGGGACGCGAGCAGTACTTC. This encodes CASSLPRLAGGREQYF.

This clonotype has a handful of counts. The chain is built from TRBV10-3 and TRBJ2-3; D is ambiguous. Trimming stripped 2 bases from V and 1 base from J, with 10 bases between. CDR3 size: 15 residues. Germline CDR1 is ENHRY and CDR2 is SYGVKD. The CDR3 coding sequence is TGTGCCATCAGTGAGGGGGTTACCGGCACAGATACGCAGTATTTT. Protein sequence: CAISEGVTGTDTQYF.

The chain uses TRBV10-3 and TRBJ2-1; D may be TRBD2 (5 bases). The V gene lost 1 base and the J gene lost 0 bases, with 7 bases spanning the gap. Germline values: CDR1 ENHRY, CDR2 SYGVKD. CDR3 length: 15 amino acids. The CDR3 DNA sequence: TGTGCCATCAGTGAGTTTGGGAGCTCCTACAATGAGCAGTTCTTC. The encoded protein is CAISEFGSSYNEQFF.

The chain has TRBV20-1 and TRBJ2-3; a weak D match, TRBD1 (5 bases). CDR1 and CDR2 from the germline V gene are DFQATT and SNEGSKA (reference sequence). CDR3 length: 11 amino acids. V was trimmed by 5 bases and J by 5 bases, leaving 8 bases between them. The CDR3 loop reads CSAYQGDTQYF. Written as DNA, the CDR3 is TGCAGTGCTTACCAGGGAGATACGCAGTATTTT.